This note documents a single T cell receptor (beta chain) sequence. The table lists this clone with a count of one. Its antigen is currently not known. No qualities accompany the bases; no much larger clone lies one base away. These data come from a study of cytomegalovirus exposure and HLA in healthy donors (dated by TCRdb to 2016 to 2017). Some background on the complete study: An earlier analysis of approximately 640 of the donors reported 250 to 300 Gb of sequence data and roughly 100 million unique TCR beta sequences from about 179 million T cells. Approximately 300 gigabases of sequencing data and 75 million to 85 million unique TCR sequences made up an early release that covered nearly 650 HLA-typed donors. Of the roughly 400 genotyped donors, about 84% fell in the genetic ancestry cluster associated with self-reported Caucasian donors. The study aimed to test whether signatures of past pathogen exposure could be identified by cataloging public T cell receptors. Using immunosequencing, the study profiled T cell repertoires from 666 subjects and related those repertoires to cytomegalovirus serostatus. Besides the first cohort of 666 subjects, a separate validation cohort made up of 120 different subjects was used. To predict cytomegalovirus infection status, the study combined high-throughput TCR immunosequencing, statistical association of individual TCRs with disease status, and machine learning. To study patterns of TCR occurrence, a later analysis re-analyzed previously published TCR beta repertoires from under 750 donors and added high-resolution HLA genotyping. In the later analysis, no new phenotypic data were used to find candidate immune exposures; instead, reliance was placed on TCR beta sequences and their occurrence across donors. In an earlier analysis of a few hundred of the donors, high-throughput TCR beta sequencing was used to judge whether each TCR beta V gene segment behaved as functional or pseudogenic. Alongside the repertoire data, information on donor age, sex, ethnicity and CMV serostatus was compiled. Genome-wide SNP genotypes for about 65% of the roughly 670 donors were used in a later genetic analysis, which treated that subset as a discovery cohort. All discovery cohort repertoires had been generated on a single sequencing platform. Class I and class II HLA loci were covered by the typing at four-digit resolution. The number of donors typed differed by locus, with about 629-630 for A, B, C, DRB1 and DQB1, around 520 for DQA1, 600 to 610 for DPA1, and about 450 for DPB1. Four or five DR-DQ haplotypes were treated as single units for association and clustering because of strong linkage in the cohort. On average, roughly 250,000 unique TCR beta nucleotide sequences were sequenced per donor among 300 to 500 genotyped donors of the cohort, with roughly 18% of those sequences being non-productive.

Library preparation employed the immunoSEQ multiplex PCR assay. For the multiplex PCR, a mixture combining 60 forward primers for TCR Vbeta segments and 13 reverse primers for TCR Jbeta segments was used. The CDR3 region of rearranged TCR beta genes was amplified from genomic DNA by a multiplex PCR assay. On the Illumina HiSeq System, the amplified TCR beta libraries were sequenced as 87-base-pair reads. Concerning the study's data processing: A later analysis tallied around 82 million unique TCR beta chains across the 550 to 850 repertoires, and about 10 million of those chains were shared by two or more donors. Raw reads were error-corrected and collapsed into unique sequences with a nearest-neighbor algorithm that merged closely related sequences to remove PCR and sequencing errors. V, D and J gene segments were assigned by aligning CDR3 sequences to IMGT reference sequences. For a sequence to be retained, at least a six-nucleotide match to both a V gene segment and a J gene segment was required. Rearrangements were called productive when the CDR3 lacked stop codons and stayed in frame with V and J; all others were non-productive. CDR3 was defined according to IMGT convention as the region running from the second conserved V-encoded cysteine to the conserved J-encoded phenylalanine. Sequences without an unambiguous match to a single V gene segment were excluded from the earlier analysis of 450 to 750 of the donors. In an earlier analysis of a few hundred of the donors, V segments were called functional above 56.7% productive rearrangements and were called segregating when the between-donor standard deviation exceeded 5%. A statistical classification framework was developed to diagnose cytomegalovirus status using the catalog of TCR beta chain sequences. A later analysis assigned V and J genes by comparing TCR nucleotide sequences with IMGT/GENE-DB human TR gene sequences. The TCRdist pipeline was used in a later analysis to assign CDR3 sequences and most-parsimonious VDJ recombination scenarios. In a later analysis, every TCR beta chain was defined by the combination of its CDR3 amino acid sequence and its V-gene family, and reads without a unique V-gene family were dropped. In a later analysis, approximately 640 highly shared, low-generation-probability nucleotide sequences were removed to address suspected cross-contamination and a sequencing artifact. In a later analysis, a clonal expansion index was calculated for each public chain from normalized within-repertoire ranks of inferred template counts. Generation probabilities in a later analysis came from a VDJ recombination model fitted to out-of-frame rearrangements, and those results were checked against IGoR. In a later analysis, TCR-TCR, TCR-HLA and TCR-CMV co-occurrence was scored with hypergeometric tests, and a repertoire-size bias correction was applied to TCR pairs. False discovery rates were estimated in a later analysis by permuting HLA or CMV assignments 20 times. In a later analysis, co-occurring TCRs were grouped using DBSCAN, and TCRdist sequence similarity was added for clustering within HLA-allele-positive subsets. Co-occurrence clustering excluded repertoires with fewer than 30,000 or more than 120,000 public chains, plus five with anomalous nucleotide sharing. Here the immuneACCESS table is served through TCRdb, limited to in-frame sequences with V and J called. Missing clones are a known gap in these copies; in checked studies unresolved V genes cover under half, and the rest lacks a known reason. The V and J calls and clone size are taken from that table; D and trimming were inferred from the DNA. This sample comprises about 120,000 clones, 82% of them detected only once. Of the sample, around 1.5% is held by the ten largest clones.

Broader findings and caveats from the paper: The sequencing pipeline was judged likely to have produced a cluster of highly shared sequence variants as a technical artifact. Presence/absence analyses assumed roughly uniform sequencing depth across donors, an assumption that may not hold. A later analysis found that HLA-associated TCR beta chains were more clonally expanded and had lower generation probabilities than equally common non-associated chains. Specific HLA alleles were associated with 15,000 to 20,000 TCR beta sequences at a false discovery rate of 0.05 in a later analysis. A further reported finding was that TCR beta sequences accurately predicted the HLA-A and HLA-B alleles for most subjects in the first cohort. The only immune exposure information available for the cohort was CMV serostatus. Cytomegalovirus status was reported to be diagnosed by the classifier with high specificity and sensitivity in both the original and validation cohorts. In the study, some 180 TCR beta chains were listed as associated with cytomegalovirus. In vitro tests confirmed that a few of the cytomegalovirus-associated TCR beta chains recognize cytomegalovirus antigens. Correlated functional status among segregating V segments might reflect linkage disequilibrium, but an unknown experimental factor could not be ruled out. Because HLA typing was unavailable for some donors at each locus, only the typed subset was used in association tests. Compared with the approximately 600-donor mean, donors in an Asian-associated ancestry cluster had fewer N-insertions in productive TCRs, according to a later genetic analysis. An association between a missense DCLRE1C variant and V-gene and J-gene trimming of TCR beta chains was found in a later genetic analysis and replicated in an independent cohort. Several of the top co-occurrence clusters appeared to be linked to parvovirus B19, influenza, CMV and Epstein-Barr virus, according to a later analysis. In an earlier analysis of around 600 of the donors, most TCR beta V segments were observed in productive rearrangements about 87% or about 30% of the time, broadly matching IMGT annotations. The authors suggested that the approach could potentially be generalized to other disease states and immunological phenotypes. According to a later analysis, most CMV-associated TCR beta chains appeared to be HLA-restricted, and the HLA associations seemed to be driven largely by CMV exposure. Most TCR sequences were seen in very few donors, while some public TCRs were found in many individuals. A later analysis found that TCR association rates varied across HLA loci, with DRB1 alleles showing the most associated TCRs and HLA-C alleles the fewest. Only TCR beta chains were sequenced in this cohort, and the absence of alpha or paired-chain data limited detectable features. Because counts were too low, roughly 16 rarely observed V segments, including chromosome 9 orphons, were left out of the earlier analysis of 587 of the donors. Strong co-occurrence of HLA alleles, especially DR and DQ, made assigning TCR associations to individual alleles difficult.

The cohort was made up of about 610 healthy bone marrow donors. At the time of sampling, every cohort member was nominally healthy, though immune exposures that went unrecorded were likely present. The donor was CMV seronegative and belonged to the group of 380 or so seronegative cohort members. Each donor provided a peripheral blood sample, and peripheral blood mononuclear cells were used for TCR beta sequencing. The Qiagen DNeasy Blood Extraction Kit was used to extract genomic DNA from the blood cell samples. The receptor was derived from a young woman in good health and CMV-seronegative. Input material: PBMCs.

The bases are TGTGCCAGCATTCCTTGGCCCTCCGTCGGGGATGAGCAGTTCTTC. This yields the protein CASIPWPSVGDEQFF. The rearranged segments are TRBV6-1 and TRBJ2-1; a weak D assignment points to TRBD2 (5 bases agree). The CDR3 spans 15 residues, from the cysteine through the phenylalanine. Just the 45-base CDR3 DNA is kept, in frame starting at base 1. CDR1 and CDR2, looked up from the germline V gene, are MNHNS and SASEGT. Relative to germline, V is 7 bases shorter and J is 8 bases shorter, with 21 bases between their ends.